This note documents a single T cell receptor (beta chain) sequence. The source of the sample is a study of shared clonotypes between healthy human individuals. The CDR3 runs to 18 residues. Loaded into unsorted PBMC replicate PCRs was 300 ng DNA, roughly 30,000 T cell genomes. Clones were sequenced by immunoSEQ multiplex PCR, and TCRdb holds only the in-frame ones, with some missing. Among 450,000 to 550,000 clones, 70% to 80% were seen once, and the ten largest hold 13%. Donors were Caucasian adults residing in Nashville, Tennessee, USA. Extraction of genomic DNA in unsorted samples used 100 million or so PBMCs.

The sequenced sample was PBMCs. This sequence joins TRBV12-2 and TRBJ2-1; the table names TRBD2, a call not compared with the DNA. TRBV12-2 constitutes a pseudogene. This TCR was sampled from a woman in her 40s in good health. Some clones in this sample may be carry-over from other donors' samples. The CDR3 coding sequence is TGTGCAAGTCGCTTATGGACTAGCGGGAGGGGGACCTACAATGAGCAGTTCTTC. Protein: CASRLWTSGRGTYNEQFF.